This is a list of T cell receptor beta chains from one sample in a study of healthy donors' naive CD4 and CD8 T cells. TCRdb redid the calling of the reads with MiXCR, one entry per CDR3 protein. The sample lists about 200,000 distinct CDR3 sequences; nearly 75% were seen once. The sequenced material came from naive CD4+ and CD8+ T cells sorted from blood, pooled from several donors. The source of these receptors is a pool of human donors in good health; the sample pools cells from several healthy donors. The CDR3 runs from the conserved cysteine through the conserved F or W. The D gene is left open where the match is weak. Rows may omit the clone size; those that give it use once, few, many or a size class.

J: TRBJ1-2; size: few; V: TRBV27; D: -; CDR3: CASGVAGGYGYTF; DNA: TGTGCCAGCGGCGTGGCGGGTGGATATGGCTACACCTTC
J: TRBJ2-7; size: -; V: TRBV7-2; D: TRBD2; CDR3: CASSLQREGEQYF; DNA: TGTGCCAGCAGCCTTCAGCGGGAGGGCGAGCAGTACTTC
J: TRBJ2-7; size: -; V: TRBV11-2; D: -; CDR3: CASSPSWEQYF; DNA: TGTGCCAGCAGCCCATCCTGGGAGCAGTACTTC
J: TRBJ2-3; size: -; V: TRBV10-3; D: TRBD2; CDR3: CAISELLADSTDTQYF; DNA: TGTGCCATCAGTGAGTTACTAGCGGATAGCACAGATACGCAGTATTTT
J: TRBJ2-3; size: -; V: TRBV29-1; D: TRBD2; CDR3: CSDGLGQYF; DNA: TGCAGCGACGGACTAGGGCAGTATTTT
J: TRBJ1-5; size: -; V: TRBV20-1; D: TRBD1; CDR3: CSAGGTGVGNQPQHF; DNA: TGCAGTGCGGGGGGAACAGGGGTGGGCAATCAGCCCCAGCATTTT
J: TRBJ1-6; size: -; V: TRBV27; D: -; CDR3: CASSRGTGYNSPLHF; DNA: TGTGCCAGCAGTCGGGGGACGGGATATAATTCACCCCTCCACTTT
J: TRBJ2-7; size: once; V: TRBV15; D: -; CDR3: CATSRAAGEGDYEQYF; DNA: TGTGCCACCAGCAGAGCGGCGGGAGAGGGGGACTACGAGCAGTACTTC
J: TRBJ2-7; size: -; V: TRBV29-1; D: -; CDR3: CSVRLDLSYEQYF; DNA: TGCAGCGTTCGACTCGACCTCTCCTACGAGCAGTACTTC
J: TRBJ2-5; size: -; V: TRBV18; D: -; CDR3: CASSPVGQRQETQYF; DNA: TGTGCCAGCTCACCAGTAGGACAGCGACAAGAGACCCAGTACTTC